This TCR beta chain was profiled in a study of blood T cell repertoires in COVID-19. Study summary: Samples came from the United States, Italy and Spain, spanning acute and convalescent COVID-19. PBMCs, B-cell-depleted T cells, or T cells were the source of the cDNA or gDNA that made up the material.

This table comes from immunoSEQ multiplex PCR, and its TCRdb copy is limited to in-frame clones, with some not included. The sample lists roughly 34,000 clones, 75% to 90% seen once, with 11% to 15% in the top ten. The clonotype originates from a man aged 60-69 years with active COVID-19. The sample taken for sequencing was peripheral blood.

CDR3 protein: CASSYQPGHGNEQFF. In DNA, the CDR3 is TGTGCCAGCAGTTACCAGCCGGGACACGGGAATGAGCAGTTCTTC. V is TRBV6-5 and J is TRBJ2-1; D is possibly TRBD1 (6 bases). V lost 2 bases to trimming and J lost 7 bases, with 15 bases between them. Per the germline V gene, CDR1 is MNHEY and CDR2 is SVGAGI. CDR3 size: 15 residues.